One sample yielded the 22 T cell receptor beta chains listed below, sequenced in a study of blood T cell repertoires in COVID-19. The protocol was immunoSEQ multiplex PCR, while the TCRdb copy is restricted to in-frame clones and leaves out a portion. The sample contains 300,000 to 400,000 clones, 80% to 90% of which appear only once. Material: peripheral blood. These receptor sequences come from a woman in her forties or fifties with COVID-19, enrolled during active disease.

This rearrangement joins TRBV6-5 to TRBJ2-1, with TRBD2 identical over 7 bases. Germline V gene lookup returns CDR1 MNHEY and CDR2 SVGAGI. V lost 7 bases and J lost 8; bases outside the gene matches: 2. The length of the CDR3 is 11 residues. CDR3 protein: CASKLAYEQFF. The CDR3 nucleotides are TGTGCCAGCAAACTAGCGTATGAGCAGTTCTTC.

This clone has more than one count but fewer than ten. The genes are TRBV7-8 and TRBJ2-2, with D maybe TRBD1 (5 bases). Germline-derived CDR1 and CDR2 are SGHVS and FQNEAQ. The CDR3 contains 16 residues. V lost 1 base, J lost 3 bases, and 12 bases lay in between. The CDR3 coding sequence is TGTGCCAGCAGCTTAGAAATGGCAGGGTACACCGGGGAGCTGTTTTTT. The encoded protein is CASSLEMAGYTGELFF. The whole variable domain, remainder taken from reference TRBV7-8 and TRBJ2-2, is GAGVSQSPRYKVAKRGQDVALRCDPISGHVSLFWYQQALGQGPEFLTYFQNEAQLDKSGLPSDRFFAERPEGSVSTLKIQRTQQEDSAVYLCASSLEMAGYTGELFFGEGSRLTVL.

J is TRBJ2-7 and V is TRBV5-4; the match to TRBD2 covers 10 bases. CDR1 is SGHNT and CDR2 is YYREEE in the germline V gene (reference sequence). The ends lost 2 bases at V and 4 bases at J; junction bases unmatched: 6. This CDR3 has 15 residues. The CDR3 here is CASSLAGGPLYEQYF. The CDR3 nucleotides read TGTGCCAGCAGCTTAGCGGGAGGGCCCCTTTACGAGCAGTACTTC.

This chain links TRBV19 with TRBJ1-1, with a possible D match to TRBD1 (5 bases). The ends were cut back, 7 bases at V and 1 base at J, with 16 bases in the middle. The CDR3 spans 15 residues. Germline V gene lookup returns CDR1 LNHDA and CDR2 SQIVND (reference sequence). The CDR3, as DNA: TGTGCCAGTAACCTCAATTGGGGCGGGAACACTGAAGCTTTCTTT. It specifies CASNLNWGGNTEAFF.

V and J are TRBV27 and TRBJ2-5; 8 positions match TRBD2. Germline V lookup: CDR1 MNHEY, CDR2 SMNVEV (reference sequence). The length of the CDR3 is 13 residues. After removal of 4 bases from V and 5 bases from J, the junction contained 3 bases not matched to a gene. CDR3 loop: CASSSREGETQYF. For the CDR3, the DNA is TGTGCCAGCAGTTCCCGGGAGGGGGAGACCCAGTACTTC.

The J gene is TRBJ2-2, the V gene TRBV5-1; D gene uncertain. The CDR3 extends over 15 amino acids. Germline CDR1 reads SGHRS; CDR2 reads YFSETQ. V lost 5 bases to trimming and J lost 1 base, with 12 bases between them. The chain's CDR3 is CASSRGRVNTGELFF. Here the CDR3 DNA reads TGCGCCAGCAGTCGTGGTCGGGTGAACACCGGGGAGCTGTTTTTT.

The chain couples TRBV5-1 to TRBJ2-5; TRBD2 aligns across 12 bases. From germline, CDR1 is SGHRS and CDR2 YFSETQ. The CDR3 runs 16 residues. Trimming at V came to 0 bases and at J to 4 bases, leaving 4 bases not matched to a gene. The chain's CDR3 is CASSLGLAGAPETQYF. The CDR3, as DNA: TGCGCCAGCAGCTTGGGACTAGCGGGAGCCCCAGAGACCCAGTACTTC.

This chain links TRBV27 with TRBJ1-3, with D maybe TRBD1 (5 bases). V dropped 6 bases and J dropped 8 bases, with 20 bases sitting between them. In germline, CDR1 is MNHEY, CDR2 SMNVEV (reference sequence). The CDR3 is 15 residues long. The CDR3 DNA sequence: TGTGCCAGCAGGCTAACAGGACTAAGAGCGGACACCATATATTTT. Translation gives CASRLTGLRADTIYF.

The chain couples TRBV5-1 to TRBJ2-5; D remains ambiguous. V lost 0 bases to trimming and J lost 1 base, with 7 bases between them. The CDR3 is 14 residues long. The germline CDR1 and CDR2 sequences are SGHRS and YFSETQ. CDR3 in amino acids: CASSLVTAQETQYF. The CDR3 DNA sequence: TGCGCCAGCAGCTTGGTTACAGCCCAAGAGACCCAGTACTTC.

V and J are TRBV5-6 and TRBJ2-1, with 8 bases lining up with TRBD1. The V and J ends lost 0 bases and 7 bases, in that order; junction bases with no gene match: 9. The CDR3 loop spans 16 amino acids. CDR1 SGHDT and CDR2 YYEEEE come from the germline V gene. CDR3: CASSLATGTGGNEQFF. Here the CDR3 DNA reads TGTGCCAGCAGCTTGGCCACCGGGACAGGCGGAAATGAGCAGTTCTTC.

The chain employs TRBV6-5 and TRBJ2-7; 8 bases fit TRBD2. Germline CDR1 is MNHEY and CDR2 is SVGAGI. Losses at the gene ends were 7 bases for V and 3 bases for J; bases not matched to a gene: 8. The CDR3 runs to 14 residues. The CDR3 sequence is CASTKSGSSYEQYF. The CDR3 region has the DNA TGTGCCAGCACCAAAAGCGGGAGTAGCTACGAGCAGTACTTC.

The chain uses TRBV18 and TRBJ1-5; tentative D call: TRBD1 (5 bases). The CDR3 is made up of 16 amino acids. Germline CDR1 is KGHSH and CDR2 is LQKENI. Trimming took 2 bases from V and 2 from J, leaving 13 bases between them. The CDR3 DNA reads TGTGCCAGCTCACCAAGGGAGGTACAGGGCAATCAGCCCCAGCATTTT. This sequence encodes CASSPREVQGNQPQHF.

The genes are TRBV30 and TRBJ2-5, with 7 bases fitting TRBD2. Germline loops: CDR1 GTSNPN, CDR2 SVGIG (reference sequence). Trimming cost V 2 bases and J 4 bases; bases outside gene matches: 4. This CDR3 region has 13 residues. CDR3 sequence: CAWSMGLTETQYF. In DNA form, the CDR3 reads TGTGCCTGGAGTATGGGACTAACAGAGACCCAGTACTTC.

In its sample, this clone was seen once. The chain uses TRBV28 and TRBJ1-3, with TRBD1 as a possible D gene (5 bases). V was clipped by 6 bases and J by 0 bases, with 21 bases between them. Germline loops: CDR1 MDHEN, CDR2 SYDVKM. The length of the CDR3 is 18 residues. DNA of the CDR3: TGTGCCAGCAGACCACCATCCGGCAGGGCTGACTCTGGAAACACCATATATTTT. This sequence encodes CASRPPSGRADSGNTIYF.

This chain connects TRBV3-1 (or the pseudogene TRBV3-2) to TRBJ2-1, with 7 bases that match TRBD2. The germline V gene has CDR1 LGHDT and CDR2 YNNKEL (reference sequence). This CDR3 is built from 16 residues. V lost 4 bases and J lost 1; bases outside the gene matches: 7. CDR3 coding DNA: TGTGCCAGCAGCCGCGCTGGACTAGTGTCCTACAATGAGCAGTTCTTC. As protein: CASSRAGLVSYNEQFF.

The chain joins TRBV18 to TRBJ2-2; D perhaps matches TRBD2 (5 bases). The V gene's germline CDR1 is KGHSH and CDR2 LQKENI. This CDR3 is 16 amino acids long. Trimming took off 3 bases at V and 5 bases at J, with 16 bases between the two ends. CDR3 nucleotides: TGTGCCAGCTCACCTGCACGGGGTTCGGGAACCGGGGAGCTGTTTTTT. Protein product: CASSPARGSGTGELFF.

The V and J genes are TRBV4-3 and TRBJ1-1; possibly TRBD1 for D (5 bases). V was shortened by 0 bases and J by 4 bases, with 9 bases between the two germline ends. The CDR3 loop spans 14 amino acids. Germline CDR1 LGHNA, CDR2 YSLEER. The CDR3 sequence: CASSQEWRGTEAFF. The CDR3 coding sequence is TGCGCCAGCAGCCAAGAGTGGAGGGGCACTGAAGCTTTCTTT.

The rearrangement joins TRBV30 to TRBJ2-7; 7 nucleotides match TRBD2. V shed 5 bases and J 0 bases; nucleotides not matched to a gene: 7. Per germline, CDR1 GTSNPN and CDR2 SVGIG (reference sequence). The CDR3 is made up of 14 amino acids. The CDR3 spells CAWDKGLNSYEQYF. In DNA form, the CDR3 reads TGTGCCTGGGACAAGGGACTAAACTCCTACGAGCAGTACTTC.

The gene calls are TRBV18 and TRBJ1-2; D is unclear. CDR1 KGHSH and CDR2 LQKENI come from the germline V gene. The CDR3 is made up of 13 amino acids. Trimming shortened V by 4 bases and J by 4 bases, and 10 bases separated the two germline ends. CDR3 amino acids: CASSLTELYGYTF. The CDR3 DNA follows: TGTGCCAGCTCACTTACAGAGCTCTATGGCTACACCTTC. Full variable domain (missing parts from reference TRBV18 and TRBJ1-2): NAGVMQNPRHLVRRRGQEARLRCSPMKGHSHVYWYRQLPEEGLKFMVYLQKENIIDESGMPKERFSAEFPKEGPSILRIQQVVRGDSAAYFCASSLTELYGYTFGSGTRLTVV.

The chain combines TRBV27 with TRBJ1-6; 7 bases agree with TRBD1. Per the germline V gene, CDR1 is MNHEY and CDR2 is SMNVEV (reference sequence). After removal of 3 bases from V and 7 bases from J, the junction contained 9 bases not matched to a gene. The CDR3 sequence is 16 residues long. The CDR3 spells CASSFLPGQKNSPLHF. In DNA, the CDR3 is TGTGCCAGCAGTTTCTTACCGGGACAGAAAAATTCACCCCTCCACTTT.

This clone has just one count. The chain joins TRBV7-2 to TRBJ2-3, with 9 bases fitting TRBD2. The CDR3 covers 15 residues. J was trimmed by 4 bases and V by 5 bases; bases with no gene match: 7. In germline, CDR1 is SGHTA, CDR2 FQGNSA. The CDR3 loop reads CASSVSGRGPDTQYF. Written as DNA, the CDR3 is TGTGCCAGCAGCGTTAGCGGGAGAGGACCAGATACGCAGTATTTT. Full variable domain (missing parts from reference TRBV7-2 and TRBJ2-3): GAGVSQSPSNKVTEKGKDVELRCDPISGHTALYWYRQSLGQGLEFLIYFQGNSAPDKSGLPSDRFSAERTGGSVSTLTIQRTQQEDSAVYLCASSVSGRGPDTQYFGPGTRLTVL.

The sample holds a few counts of this clone. The rearrangement uses TRBV5-1 and TRBJ1-6; 7 positions match TRBD1. V dropped 0 bases and J dropped 9; count of bases not matched to a gene: 9. The CDR3 consists of 16 residues. Germline V gene lookup returns CDR1 SGHRS and CDR2 YFSETQ. The CDR3: CASSLVGQGVSSPLHF. As DNA, the CDR3 is TGCGCCAGCAGCTTGGTCGGGCAGGGGGTCTCTTCACCCCTCCACTTT.